This passage covers 4 T cell receptor beta chains from one sample sequenced in a study of blood T cell repertoires in COVID-19. Only in-frame clones appear in the TCRdb table, and some are missing; sequencing was by immunoSEQ multiplex PCR. In the table there are 150,000 to 200,000 clones, about 90% of which are singletons. Sequenced: peripheral blood. These receptors were obtained from a man younger than 40 with COVID-19, enrolled during active disease.

The rearrangement joins TRBV15 to TRBJ1-2, with 10 bases lining up with TRBD1. J lost 4 bases, V lost 4 bases, and 3 bases had no gene match. In germline, CDR1 is LNHNV, CDR2 YYDKDF (reference sequence). This CDR3 comprises 14 residues. CDR3: CATSIDRGLYGYTF. As DNA, the CDR3 is TGTGCCACCAGCATCGACAGGGGGCTCTATGGCTACACCTTC.

The CDR3 bases are TGTGCCAGCACTTGGGGGGATGAGCAGTTCTTC. The encoded protein is CASTWGDEQFF. This rearrangement joins TRBV6-5 to TRBJ2-1; tentative D call: TRBD2 (6 bases). CDR3 length equals 11 residues. V lost 7 bases to trimming and J lost 8 bases, with 9 bases between them. CDR1 MNHEY and CDR2 SVGAGI come from the germline V gene.

J is TRBJ2-7 and V is TRBV6-5; 7 bases align to TRBD1. Trimming at V came to 0 bases and at J to 4 bases, leaving 6 bases not matched to a gene. CDR1 and CDR2 from the germline V gene are MNHEY and SVGAGI. The CDR3 sequence is 15 residues long. The CDR3 bases are TGTGCCAGCAGTTACTCTAGACAGGGCCCATACGAGCAGTACTTC. It specifies CASSYSRQGPYEQYF.

This chain links TRBV7-2 with TRBJ2-1; no reliable D call. There are 13 residues in the CDR3. Trimming stripped 3 bases from V and 5 bases from J, with 8 bases between. Germline assignment: CDR1 SGHTA and CDR2 FQGNSA. The CDR3 DNA is TGTGCCAGCAGCTTGGTGGCAGACAATGAGCAGTTCTTC. Its translation: CASSLVADNEQFF.